The TCR beta chain under discussion was sequenced for a study of blood T cell repertoires in COVID-19. V lost 4 bases and J lost 8; bases outside the gene matches: 13. Germline CDR1 reads LNHDA; CDR2 reads SQIVND (reference sequence). This CDR3 is 16 amino acids long. The table came from immunoSEQ multiplex PCR; TCRdb's copy has only in-frame clones and leaves some out. The sample shows 280,000 or so clones, around 91% of them seen only once. This receptor was taken from a woman aged 60 to 75 with acute or convalescent COVID-19. The sequencing input was peripheral blood. V and J are TRBV19 and TRBJ2-1, with 8 bases matching TRBD2. CDR3 amino acids: CASSNREGLSMDEQFF. The CDR3 region has the DNA TGTGCCAGTAGTAATCGGGAGGGACTATCGATGGATGAGCAGTTCTTC.